The rows below give T cell receptor beta chains drawn from one sample of a study of blood T cell repertoires in COVID-19. Clones were read by immunoSEQ multiplex PCR, and TCRdb kept only the in-frame ones, dropping some. This sample has fewer than 400,000 clones; under 90% occur once, and the top ten carry less than 2%. The sequenced sample consisted of PBMCs or T cells enriched from blood (not recorded which). These TCRs come from a woman younger than 45 who had recovered from COVID-19. Both conserved end residues are part of each CDR3. D genes are given only for firm matches. Rows give clone size only sometimes, using once, few, many, or a class for an expanded clone.

>TRBV5-1|NA|TRBD1|TRBJ1-3
CASSLRGTGRDTIYF
TGCGCCAGCAGCTTGCGGGGGACAGGGAGGGACACCATATATTTT
>TRBV6-1|NA|TRBD1|TRBJ1-1
CASSERQGGTEAFF
TGTGCCAGCAGTGAAAGGCAGGGGGGCACTGAAGCTTTCTTT
>TRBV7-7|NA|TRBD1|TRBJ2-2
CASSRDRAFTGELFF
TGTGCCAGCAGCCGGGACAGGGCATTCACCGGGGAGCTGTTTTTT
>TRBV10-3|NA|NA|TRBJ2-1
CAIRPGQGLDEQFF
TGTGCCATCAGACCGGGACAAGGACTCGATGAGCAGTTCTTC
>TRBV5-1|NA|NA|TRBJ2-2
CASSLYADSLTGELFF
TGCGCCAGCAGCTTATATGCGGACAGCCTCACCGGGGAGCTGTTTTTT
>TRBV18|NA|NA|TRBJ1-1
CASSPSRGTGLNTEAFF
TGTGCCAGCTCACCATCTCGGGGTACAGGGTTGAACACTGAAGCTTTCTTT
>TRBV28|NA|NA|TRBJ2-1
CASSQFPAFDSRGFF
TGTGCCAGCAGTCAATTTCCTGCCTTTGACAGTAGAGGGTTCTTC
>TRBV28|NA|NA|TRBJ2-7
CASRTLAGKYEQYF
TGTGCCAGCAGGACCTTGGCGGGAAAGTACGAGCAGTACTTC
>TRBV4-3|NA|NA|TRBJ1-1
CASSLFSERNTEAFF
TGCGCCAGCAGCCTCTTCTCCGAGAGGAACACTGAAGCTTTCTTT
>TRBV3-1/TRBV3-2|NA|NA|TRBJ2-1
CASSQGLETYNEQFF
TGTGCCAGCAGCCAAGGACTAGAGACCTACAATGAGCAGTTCTTC
>TRBV2|NA|NA|TRBJ2-5
CASSEQGQGQETQYF
TGTGCCAGCAGTGAACAGGGGCAGGGTCAAGAGACCCAGTACTTC
>TRBV18|NA|NA|TRBJ2-5
CASSQTGIGETQYF
TGTGCCAGCTCCCAGACTGGCATCGGAGAGACCCAGTACTTC
>TRBV7-9|NA|NA|TRBJ1-2
CASSRRGRPGYTF
TGTGCCAGCAGCCGCCGGGGGAGGCCTGGCTACACCTTC
>TRBV6-6|NA|NA|TRBJ2-5
CASSTRGTQYF
TGTGCCAGCAGTACCCGGGGGACCCAGTACTTC
>TRBV7-3|NA|TRBD2|TRBJ2-1
CASSYLAVSSYNEQFF
TGTGCCAGCAGCTATCTAGCGGTGAGCTCCTACAATGAGCAGTTCTTC
>TRBV5-4|NA|NA|TRBJ1-2
CASSKGQQVNYGYTF
TGTGCCAGCAGCAAAGGACAGCAAGTAAACTATGGCTACACCTTC
>TRBV19|NA|NA|TRBJ2-1
CASSVIDGKSNEQFF
TGTGCCAGTAGTGTCATCGACGGGAAATCCAATGAGCAGTTCTTC
>TRBV3-1/TRBV3-2|NA|NA|TRBJ1-1
CASSQGYLVWNTEAFF
TGTGCCAGCAGCCAAGGGTACTTGGTTTGGAACACTGAAGCTTTCTTT
>TRBV18|once|NA|TRBJ2-1
CASSLGLSSYNEQFF
TGTGCCAGCTCACTTGGGCTGAGCTCCTACAATGAGCAGTTCTTC
>TRBV30|few|NA|TRBJ1-2
CAWSQFVGYTF
TGTGCCTGGAGTCAGTTCGTGGGCTACACCTTC
>TRBV5-6|NA|TRBD1|TRBJ2-2
CASSGTGRDTGELFF
TGTGCCAGCAGCGGGACAGGGCGTGACACCGGGGAGCTGTTTTTT
>TRBV2|NA|TRBD2|TRBJ2-1
CASSDRGLAGEQFF
TGTGCCAGCAGTGACAGGGGACTAGCTGGTGAGCAGTTCTTC
>TRBV27|NA|TRBD2|TRBJ2-1
CATHSGGALVNEQFF
TGTGCCACCCACTCCGGGGGGGCTCTGGTTAATGAGCAGTTCTTC
>TRBV5-6|NA|TRBD1|TRBJ2-1
CASSLEGTVKFF
TGTGCCAGCAGCTTGGAAGGGACAGTGAAGTTCTTC
>TRBV6-5|NA|TRBD1|TRBJ1-2
CATSPRTGTYGYTF
TGTGCCACTTCCCCCCGGACAGGGACATATGGCTACACCTTC
>TRBV7-8|NA|NA|TRBJ2-2
CASSLLRGTGELFF
TGTGCCAGCAGCCTGTTACGGGGCACCGGGGAGCTGTTTTTT
>TRBV5-1|few|TRBD2|TRBJ2-5
CASSLEAGGPGTQYF
TGCGCCAGCAGCTTGGAAGCGGGAGGGCCTGGGACCCAGTACTTC
>TRBV2|NA|TRBD1|TRBJ2-7
CASSRSGTGLYEQYF
TGTGCCAGCAGCCGCTCCGGGACAGGGTTGTACGAGCAGTACTTC
>TRBV27|NA|TRBD1|TRBJ1-1
CASSPYTGGNTEAFF
TGTGCCAGCAGTCCGTATACAGGGGGCAACACTGAAGCTTTCTTT
>TRBV7-6|NA|TRBD2|TRBJ2-2
CASSLGTSGNTGELFF
TGTGCCAGCAGCTTAGGGACTAGCGGGAACACCGGGGAGCTGTTTTTT
>TRBV28|NA|NA|TRBJ2-7
CASSSLEVWQTYEQYF
TGTGCCAGCAGTTCGCTTGAGGTTTGGCAGACCTACGAGCAGTACTTC
>TRBV11-2|NA|TRBD1|TRBJ2-7
CASSWGQGYEQYF
TGTGCCAGCAGCTGGGGACAGGGCTACGAGCAGTACTTC
>TRBV3-1/TRBV3-2|NA|TRBD2|TRBJ2-1
CASSNSPGLAGGFEFF
TGTGCCAGCAGCAACTCCCCGGGACTAGCGGGGGGGTTTGAGTTCTTC
>TRBV19|NA|NA|TRBJ2-5
CASSIWQGETQYF
TGTGCCAGTAGTATATGGCAGGGGGAGACCCAGTACTTC
>TRBV12-5|few|NA|TRBJ1-1
CASGRRSTEAFF
TGTGCTAGTGGACGCAGGTCCACTGAAGCTTTCTTT
>TRBV27|NA|NA|TRBJ1-5
CASRTRGRQPQHF
TGTGCCAGCAGAACCAGGGGCAGACAGCCCCAGCATTTT
>TRBV3-1/TRBV3-2|once|TRBD1|TRBJ2-7
CASLRGHPYEQYF
TGTGCCAGCCTCAGGGGGCACCCCTACGAGCAGTACTTC
>TRBV5-1|NA|NA|TRBJ2-3
CASSLEGADTDTQYF
TGCGCCAGCAGCTTGGAAGGGGCCGACACAGATACGCAGTATTTT
>TRBV3-1/TRBV3-2|NA|NA|TRBJ1-2
CASSQDPTQGGYGYTF
TGTGCCAGCAGCCAAGATCCCACCCAAGGAGGCTATGGCTACACCTTC
>TRBV18|NA|TRBD2|TRBJ2-5
CASSPPGGEGRGQYF
TGTGCCAGCTCACCCCCAGGAGGGGAGGGCCGAGGCCAGTACTTC
>TRBV6-5|once|NA|TRBJ1-2
CASSYPRLENGYTF
TGTGCCAGCAGTTACCCTCGGCTAGAGAATGGCTACACCTTC